Detailed here is one T cell receptor (beta chain). A J-beta primer mix and a sample-barcoded 5' primer were used in a second PCR of roughly 7 to 12 cycles. Each CDR3 protein is one row after TCRdb ran MiXCR on the 5' RACE reads. The sample holds 1.5 million or so distinct CDR3 sequences, approximately 42% seen once. The data originate from a study of blood T cells in healthy people across ages. Germline V gene lookup returns CDR1 SGHAT and CDR2 FQNNGV. With V trimmed by 5 bases and J by 5 bases, 8 bases remained unmatched. The CDR3 extends over 15 amino acids. Sequenced: blood. This sequence originates from a woman younger than 35 in good health. The chain couples TRBV11-2 to TRBJ2-5; the match to TRBD1 covers 10 bases. The CDR3 nucleotides are TGTGCCAGCAGCCCATGGGACAGGGGAATGGAGACCCAGTACTTC. It is translated as CASSPWDRGMETQYF.